This TCR beta chain was sequenced in a study of blood T cell repertoires in COVID-19. The CDR3 consists of 16 residues. The germline V gene has CDR1 LGHNA and CDR2 YNFKEQ. Trimming stripped 5 bases from V and 3 bases from J, with 19 bases between. A few counts support this clone. Using immunoSEQ multiplex PCR, the repertoire was profiled, and TCRdb retains in-frame clones only, with some absent. The sample carries some 320,000 clones, about 88% recorded once. Recovery among Cohort 3 donors was established by two negative PCRs, clearance, or symptom resolution. This receptor was obtained from a man aged 55 to 70 who had recovered from COVID-19. Sequencing used PBMCs or T cells enriched from blood (not recorded which). The J gene is TRBJ1-2, the V gene TRBV4-2; D is possibly TRBD1 (6 bases). The CDR3 loop reads CASSLSSDSLYYGYTF. Written as DNA, the CDR3 is TGTGCCAGCAGCTTATCTTCGGACAGCCTCTACTATGGCTACACCTTC.